These 15 T cell receptor beta chains share one sample of origin, sequenced in a study of T-cell reconstitution after alpha-beta-depleted transplantation in children. Preparing the TCRbeta library involved the use of unique molecular identifiers. TCRdb reanalysed the PCR reads using MiXCR and keeps one entry per CDR3 protein. The profile shows some 550,000 distinct CDR3 sequences, 20% to 25% of them singletons. The sample in question was PBMCs, mostly from graft donor cells, obtained 360 days after TCRalphabeta/CD19-depleted stem cell transplant. The receptors stem from a boy younger than two who had a stem cell transplant for acute myeloid leukemia, so the T cells may come from the graft donor.

The chain has TRBV30 and TRBJ2-7; D gene uncertain. Looked up from germline, CDR1 is GTSNPN and CDR2 is SVGIG (reference sequence). The CDR3 is 12 amino acids. The V end was cut by 1 base, the J end by 5 bases, with 9 bases between. The CDR3 DNA is TGTGCCTGGAGTGCTTCTCGGGACGAGCAGTACTTC. The encoded protein is CAWSASRDEQYF.

The rearrangement links TRBV29-1 to TRBJ1-1; the D is unclear. CDR1 is SQVTM, CDR2 ANQGSEA, per germline. The CDR3 runs 13 residues. V shed 6 bases and J shed 2 bases, with 13 bases lying between them. The CDR3 nucleotides are TGCAGCGTCCAACGAAGGACCAACACTGAAGCTTTCTTT. It yields the protein CSVQRRTNTEAFF.

This clonotype was seen a single time. The chain recombines TRBV11-2 with TRBJ2-1; 16 nucleotides line up with TRBD2. The V segment lost 6 bases and the J segment 0 bases; nucleotides outside the gene matches: 8. Germline CDR1 reads SGHAT; CDR2 reads FQNNGV. This CDR3 has 19 amino acids. DNA of the CDR3: TGTGCCAGCAGTTCTACGGGACTAGCGGGGGGGCACTCCTACAATGAGCAGTTCTTC. Amino acid sequence: CASSSTGLAGGHSYNEQFF.

In this sample, this clonotype turned up a few times. The chain employs TRBV20-1 and TRBJ1-2, with 7 bases fitting TRBD1. J was trimmed by 0 bases and V by 7 bases; bases with no gene match: 14. Looked up from germline, CDR1 is DFQATT and CDR2 is SNEGSKA (reference sequence). CDR3 size: 16 residues. The CDR3: CSVVIQGEITNYGYTF. CDR3 nucleotide sequence: TGCAGTGTAGTCATCCAGGGGGAGATAACTAACTATGGCTACACCTTC.

The chain joins TRBV28 to TRBJ1-6; weak D call: TRBD1 (6 bases). CDR1 and CDR2 from the germline V gene are MDHEN and SYDVKM. The CDR3 is made up of 14 amino acids. V shed 6 bases and J shed 4 bases, with 10 bases lying between them. CDR3 in DNA: TGTGCCAGCAGCCCGGGACATTATAATTCACCCCTCCACTTT. Translating gives CASSPGHYNSPLHF.

This clonotype was seen a handful of times. The chain joins TRBV20-1 to TRBJ2-7, with D hard to call. V dropped 0 bases and J dropped 0 bases, with 6 bases sitting between them. CDR1 DFQATT and CDR2 SNEGSKA come from the germline V gene (reference sequence). CDR3 length: 13 amino acids. CDR3 nucleotide sequence: TGCAGTGCTAGAGACGAGTACTCCTACGAGCAGTACTTC. It encodes CSARDEYSYEQYF.

This clonotype has ten or more counts. The chain carries TRBV2 and TRBJ1-1; D is possibly TRBD1 (5 bases). This CDR3 spans 16 amino acids. V was trimmed by 10 bases and J by 1 base, leaving 22 bases between them. CDR1 and CDR2 (germline): SNHLY, FYNNEI. CDR3 DNA sequence: TGTGCCACCCATCCTGGGGGTATCGTACCGAACACTGAAGCTTTCTTT. It yields the protein CATHPGGIVPNTEAFF.

This clonotype was observed many times. This rearrangement joins TRBV12-3 or TRBV12-4 to TRBJ2-7; unclear D gene. Trimming pared 3 bases from V and 6 bases from J, leaving 15 bases between. The CDR3 extends over 14 amino acids. This chain's CDR3 is CASSLMEDDGEQYF. The CDR3 region has the DNA TGTGCCAGCAGTTTGATGGAAGATGACGGCGAGCAGTACTTC.

The chain is built from TRBV9 and TRBJ2-1; D not certain. Trimming pared 0 bases from V and 4 bases from J, leaving 14 bases between. Per the germline V gene, CDR1 is SGDLS and CDR2 is YYNGEE. This CDR3 region has 16 residues. CDR3 in DNA: TGTGCCAGCAGCGTAGAGGAGCCCTATACATACAATGAGCAGTTCTTC. This translates into CASSVEEPYTYNEQFF. The entire variable domain, with the rest obtained from reference TRBV9 and TRBJ2-1, is as follows: DSGVTQTPKHLITATGQRVTLRCSPRSGDLSVYWYQQSLDQGLQFLIQYYNGEERAKGNILERFSAQQFPDLHSELNLSSLELGDSALYFCASSVEEPYTYNEQFFGPGTRLTVL.

This clonotype was counted only a few times. The genes are TRBV20-1 and TRBJ1-2, with 7 nucleotides matching TRBD1. Germline CDR1 and CDR2: DFQATT and SNEGSKA (reference sequence). The CDR3 has 16 amino acids. Trimming at V came to 0 bases and at J to 4 bases, leaving 11 bases not matched to a gene. CDR3 sequence (DNA): TGCAGTGCTAGAGATCCTAAGACAGGGTTGGTCTATGGCTACACCTTC. It yields the protein CSARDPKTGLVYGYTF.

This clonotype was seen only a few times. V gene TRBV4-1 combines with J gene TRBJ2-6; possible D gene TRBD1, 5 bases. V was cut by 3 bases and J by 2 bases, with 14 bases left in between. This CDR3 comprises 17 residues. Per germline, CDR1 MGHRA and CDR2 YSYEKL. CDR3 nucleotide sequence: TGCGCCAGCAGCCAGCCCATCAGGGAAACTGGGGCCAACGTCCTGACTTTC. Its protein product is CASSQPIRETGANVLTF.

Many counts were recorded for this clonotype. The rearrangement links TRBV6-5 to TRBJ1-6, with 9 bases matching TRBD1. Germline CDR1 MNHEY, CDR2 SVGAGI. V gave up 2 bases and J gave up 10 bases; unmatched junction bases: 3. The CDR3 totals 14 residues. CDR3 nucleotide sequence: TGTGCCAGCAGTTACAAGGACAGGGGCTCACCCCTCCACTTT. This translates into CASSYKDRGSPLHF.

This clonotype showed up just a few times. V gene TRBV20-1 combines with J gene TRBJ2-3; D unclear. Germline V gene data show CDR1 as DFQATT and CDR2 as SNEGSKA (reference sequence). The CDR3 totals 13 residues. The V gene lost 0 bases and the J gene lost 6 bases, with 10 bases spanning the gap. The CDR3 sequence: CSARDRLEDTQYF. The CDR3 region has the DNA TGCAGTGCTAGAGATCGGTTGGAGGATACGCAGTATTTT.

This clonotype was detected ten times or more. V gene TRBV5-5 combines with J gene TRBJ2-2; D is unresolved. Germline loops: CDR1 SGHKS, CDR2 YYEKEE (reference sequence). This CDR3 is built from 12 residues. Trimming left V 2 bases short and J 6 bases short, with 5 bases between. CDR3 sequence: CASSFRAGELFF. CDR3 coding DNA: TGTGCCAGCAGCTTCCGAGCCGGGGAGCTGTTTTTT.

This clonotype was found many times. This sequence joins TRBV12-3 or TRBV12-4 and TRBJ2-1; D is possibly TRBD1 or TRBD2 (6 bases each). V shed 0 bases and J shed 7 bases, with 19 bases lying between them. This CDR3 comprises 17 residues. CDR3 amino acids: CASSLAGGPTRGNEQFF. In nucleotides, the CDR3 is TGTGCCAGCAGTTTAGCAGGGGGGCCGACTCGTGGGAATGAGCAGTTCTTC.